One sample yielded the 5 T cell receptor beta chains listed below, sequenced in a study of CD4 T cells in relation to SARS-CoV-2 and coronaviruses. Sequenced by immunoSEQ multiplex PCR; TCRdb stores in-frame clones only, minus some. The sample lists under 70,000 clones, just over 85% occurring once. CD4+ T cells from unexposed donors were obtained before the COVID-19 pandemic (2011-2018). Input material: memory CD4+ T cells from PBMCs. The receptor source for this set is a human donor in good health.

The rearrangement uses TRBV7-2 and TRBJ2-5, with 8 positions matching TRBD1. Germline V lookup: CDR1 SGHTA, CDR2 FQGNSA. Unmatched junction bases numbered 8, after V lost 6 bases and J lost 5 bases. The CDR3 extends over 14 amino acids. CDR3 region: CASSQGRGRETQYF. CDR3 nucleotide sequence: TGTGCCAGCAGTCAGGGCAGGGGGCGGGAGACCCAGTACTTC.

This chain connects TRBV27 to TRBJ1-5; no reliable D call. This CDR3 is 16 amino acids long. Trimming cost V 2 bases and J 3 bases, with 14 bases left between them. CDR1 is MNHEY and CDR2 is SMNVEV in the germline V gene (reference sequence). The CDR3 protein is CASSLNRVNFNQPQHF. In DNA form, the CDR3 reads TGTGCCAGCAGTTTAAATCGTGTGAACTTCAATCAGCCCCAGCATTTT.

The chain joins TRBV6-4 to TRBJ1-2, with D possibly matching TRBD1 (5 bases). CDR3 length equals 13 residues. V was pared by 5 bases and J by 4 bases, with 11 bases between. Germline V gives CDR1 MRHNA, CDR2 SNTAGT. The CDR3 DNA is TGTGCCAGCAGTCAGGGTCCCGGCTATGGCTACACCTTC. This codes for CASSQGPGYGYTF.

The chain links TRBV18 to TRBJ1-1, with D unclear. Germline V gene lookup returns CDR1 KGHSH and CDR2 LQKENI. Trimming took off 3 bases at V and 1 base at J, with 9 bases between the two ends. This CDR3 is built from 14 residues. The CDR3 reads CASSPDGRNTEAFF. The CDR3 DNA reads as TGTGCCAGCTCACCGGACGGGAGGAACACTGAAGCTTTCTTT.

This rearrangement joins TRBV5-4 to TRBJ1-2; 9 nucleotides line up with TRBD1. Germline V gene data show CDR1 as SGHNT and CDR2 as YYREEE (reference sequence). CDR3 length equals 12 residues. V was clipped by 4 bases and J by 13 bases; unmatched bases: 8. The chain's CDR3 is CASSQRTGEGTF. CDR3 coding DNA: TGTGCCAGCAGCCAACGGACAGGGGAGGGCACCTTC.